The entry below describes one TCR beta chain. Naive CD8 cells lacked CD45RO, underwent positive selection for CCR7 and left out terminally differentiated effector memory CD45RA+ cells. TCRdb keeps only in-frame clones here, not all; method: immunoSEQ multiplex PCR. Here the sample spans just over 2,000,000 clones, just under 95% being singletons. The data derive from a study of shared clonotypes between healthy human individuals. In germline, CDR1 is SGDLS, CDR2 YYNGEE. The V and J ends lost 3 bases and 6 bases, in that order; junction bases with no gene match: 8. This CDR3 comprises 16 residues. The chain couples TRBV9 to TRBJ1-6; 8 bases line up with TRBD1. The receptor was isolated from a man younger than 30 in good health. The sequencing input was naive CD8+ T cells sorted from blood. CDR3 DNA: TGTGCCAGCAGCGGGGGCGGGGACAGGCTTAATTCACCCCTCCACTTT. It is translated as CASSGGGDRLNSPLHF.